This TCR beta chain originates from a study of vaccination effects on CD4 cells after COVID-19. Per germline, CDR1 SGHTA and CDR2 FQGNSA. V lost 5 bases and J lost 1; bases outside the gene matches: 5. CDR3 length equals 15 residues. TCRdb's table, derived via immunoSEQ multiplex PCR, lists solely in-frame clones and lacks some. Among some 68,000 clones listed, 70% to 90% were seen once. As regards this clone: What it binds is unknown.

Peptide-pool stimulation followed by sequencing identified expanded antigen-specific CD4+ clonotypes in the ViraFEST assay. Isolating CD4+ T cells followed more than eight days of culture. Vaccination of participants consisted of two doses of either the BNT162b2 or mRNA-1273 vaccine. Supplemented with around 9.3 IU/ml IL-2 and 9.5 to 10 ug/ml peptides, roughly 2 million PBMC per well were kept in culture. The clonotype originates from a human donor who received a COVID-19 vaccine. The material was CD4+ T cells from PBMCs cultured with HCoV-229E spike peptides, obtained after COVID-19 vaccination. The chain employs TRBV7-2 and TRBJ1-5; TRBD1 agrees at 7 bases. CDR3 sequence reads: CASSLTGLSNQPQHF. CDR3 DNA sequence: TGTGCCAGCAGCCTGACAGGGTTGAGCAATCAGCCCCAGCATTTT.